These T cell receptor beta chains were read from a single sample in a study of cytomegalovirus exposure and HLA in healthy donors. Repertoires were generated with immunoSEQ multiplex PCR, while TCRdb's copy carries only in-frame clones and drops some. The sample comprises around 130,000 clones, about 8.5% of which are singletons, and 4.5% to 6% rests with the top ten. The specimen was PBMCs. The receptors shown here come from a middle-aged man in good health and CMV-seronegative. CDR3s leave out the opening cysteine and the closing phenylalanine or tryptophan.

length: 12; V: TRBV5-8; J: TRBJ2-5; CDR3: ASSPTWGEETQY
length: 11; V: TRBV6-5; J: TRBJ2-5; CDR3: ASSLLGGETQY
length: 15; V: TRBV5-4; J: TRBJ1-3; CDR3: ASSPGGQSISGNTIY
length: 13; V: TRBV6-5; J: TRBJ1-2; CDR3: ASRPLTGGDYGYT
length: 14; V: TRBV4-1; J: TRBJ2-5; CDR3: ASSRVSGGAGETQY
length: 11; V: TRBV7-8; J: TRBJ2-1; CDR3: ASSYREDNEQF
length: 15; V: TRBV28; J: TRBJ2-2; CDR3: ASSPTGLAGFIGELF
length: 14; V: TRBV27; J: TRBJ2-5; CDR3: ASSPGLAGGPKTQY
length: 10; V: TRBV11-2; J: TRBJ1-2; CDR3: ASSRGGYGYT
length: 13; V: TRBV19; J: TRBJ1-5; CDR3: ASSPTGGKDQPQH
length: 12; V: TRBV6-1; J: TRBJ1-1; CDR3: ASIGHRGYTEAF
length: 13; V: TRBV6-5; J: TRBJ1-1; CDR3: ASSSPRDMNTEAF
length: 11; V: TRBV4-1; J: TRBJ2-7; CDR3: ASSQGLAYEQY
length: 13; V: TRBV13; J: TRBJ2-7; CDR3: ASSLGGTSNYEQY
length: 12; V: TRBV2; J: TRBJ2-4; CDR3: ASSDSGGANIQY
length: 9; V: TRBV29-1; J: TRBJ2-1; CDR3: SMDRGNEQF
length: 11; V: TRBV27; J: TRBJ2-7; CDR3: ASSFGQSYEQY
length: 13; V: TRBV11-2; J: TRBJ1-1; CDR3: ASSSRMTGNTEAF
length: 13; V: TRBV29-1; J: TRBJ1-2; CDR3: SVEDPGRANYGYT
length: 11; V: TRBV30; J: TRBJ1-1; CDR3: AWAGVLNTEAF
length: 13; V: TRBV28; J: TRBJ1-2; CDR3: ASSALGPQSDGYT
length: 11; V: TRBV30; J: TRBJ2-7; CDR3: AWARTGSYEQY
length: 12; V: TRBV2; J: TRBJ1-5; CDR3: ASSAGYGNQPQH
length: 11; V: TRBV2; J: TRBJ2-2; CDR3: ASSDSLTGELF
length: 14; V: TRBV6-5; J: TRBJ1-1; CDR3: ASRYPNRDGNTEAF
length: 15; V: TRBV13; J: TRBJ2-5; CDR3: ASSHGGAGGPRETQY
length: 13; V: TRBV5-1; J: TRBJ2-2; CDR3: ASSLLGGNTGELF
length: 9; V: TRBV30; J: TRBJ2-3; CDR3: AWKRGDTQY
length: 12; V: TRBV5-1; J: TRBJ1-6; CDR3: ASSLRTANSPLH
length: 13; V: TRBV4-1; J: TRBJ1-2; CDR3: ASSQNRRDNYGYT
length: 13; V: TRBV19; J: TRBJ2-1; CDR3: ASSIRRGGNNEQF
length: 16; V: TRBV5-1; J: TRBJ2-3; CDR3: ASSLLPGGSDGTDTQY
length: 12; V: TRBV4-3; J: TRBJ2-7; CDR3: ASSLRTGTYEQY
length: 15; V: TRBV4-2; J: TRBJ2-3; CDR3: ASSPTLTSGNADTQY
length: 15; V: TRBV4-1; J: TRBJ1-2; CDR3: ASSLNPGTGPSYGYT
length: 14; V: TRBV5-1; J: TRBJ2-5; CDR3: ASSSTSGGAEETQY
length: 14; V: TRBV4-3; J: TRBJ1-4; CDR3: ASSHQIDRDGEKLF
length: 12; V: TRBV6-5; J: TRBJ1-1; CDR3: ASSPASLNTEAF
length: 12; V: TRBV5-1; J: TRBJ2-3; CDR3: ASSPGTSSDTQY
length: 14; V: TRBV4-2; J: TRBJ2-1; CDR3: ASSQEARTTVDEQF
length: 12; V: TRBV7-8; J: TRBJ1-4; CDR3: ASSLRGSPEKLF
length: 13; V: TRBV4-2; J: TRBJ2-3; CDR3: ASSQGNSPRDTQY
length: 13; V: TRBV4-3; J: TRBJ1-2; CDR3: ASSQDAREVYGYT
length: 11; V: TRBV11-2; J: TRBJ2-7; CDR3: ASRPQGAYEQY
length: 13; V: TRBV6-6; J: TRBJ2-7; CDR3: ASSYRTGGGGEQY
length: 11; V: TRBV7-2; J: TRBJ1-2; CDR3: ASSLAPGNGYT
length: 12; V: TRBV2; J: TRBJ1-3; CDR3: ASSGQVSGNTIY
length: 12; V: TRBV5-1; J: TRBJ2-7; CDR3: ASSSGTGPYEQY
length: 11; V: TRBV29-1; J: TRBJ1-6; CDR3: SALGQTNSPLH
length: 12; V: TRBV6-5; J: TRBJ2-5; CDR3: ASSLSGGTETQY
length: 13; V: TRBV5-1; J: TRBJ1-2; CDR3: ASSLGEGPGDGYT
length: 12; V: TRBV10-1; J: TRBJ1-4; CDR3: ASSDGTGNEKLF
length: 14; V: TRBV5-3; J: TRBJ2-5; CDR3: ARSLRVRGGSETQY